This TCR delta chain was identified in a study of gamma-delta chains in newborns, infants, children. This CDR3 region has 19 residues. Germline V lookup: CDR1 GEAIGNYY, CDR2 EKD. Trimming took 3 bases from V and 0 from J; bases not matched to a gene: 9. TCRdb applied CATT to the reads for clone calling. This table has roughly 14,000 delta-chain clones, approximately 7% appearing once. This sequence was found in a child who was a newborn, infant or young child, either healthy, febrile or measles-vaccinated (not recorded which). Sequencing used blood. The chain has TRDV2 and TRDJ3, with 8 bases that match TRDD3. The CDR3 here is CACDLLGAKSSWDTRQMFF. In DNA form, the CDR3 reads TGTGCCTGTGACTTACTGGGGGCTAAGAGCTCCTGGGACACCCGACAGATGTTTTTC.